The rows below give T cell receptor beta chains drawn from one sample of a study of T cell responses to AZD1222 COVID-19 vaccine. The protocol was immunoSEQ multiplex PCR, while the TCRdb copy is restricted to in-frame clones and leaves out a portion. The sample contains tens of thousands of clones, around four fifths of which appear only once. Sequences were derived from peripheral blood, sampled 28 days after the second AZD1222 dose. The source of these receptors is an adult who received the AZD1222 COVID-19 vaccine. CDR3s include the opening cysteine and the closing phenylalanine or tryptophan. The D gene is left open where the match is weak. Not every row has a clone size; where given, it reads once, few, many or a size class.

d_gene | j_gene | len | abundance | v_gene | CDR3aa | CDR3nt
NA | TRBJ2-2 | 14 | few | TRBV2 | CASSEDVLAGELFF | TGTGCCAGCAGTGAAGATGTACTAGCCGGGGAGCTGTTTTTT
NA | TRBJ1-3 | 15 | NA | TRBV5-1 | CASSIGQQSGNTIYF | TGCGCCAGCAGCATCGGACAGCAGTCTGGAAACACCATATATTTT
NA | TRBJ1-4 | 15 | few | TRBV28 | CASSFPAMADEKLFF | TGTGCCAGCAGTTTCCCCGCTATGGCGGATGAAAAACTGTTTTTT
NA | TRBJ1-1 | 13 | once | TRBV10-3 | CASLGDRDTEAFF | TGTGCCTCGCTGGGGGATAGGGACACTGAAGCTTTCTTT
NA | TRBJ1-2 | 13 | once | TRBV6-5 | CASSSNQNYGYTF | TGTGCCAGCAGTTCGAATCAGAACTATGGCTACACCTTC
NA | TRBJ2-7 | 13 | NA | TRBV29-1 | CSVEVEVAYEQYF | TGCAGCGTTGAAGTAGAGGTAGCCTACGAGCAGTACTTC
TRBD1 | TRBJ2-5 | 11 | few | TRBV20-1 | CSVDRGETQYF | TGCAGTGTTGACAGGGGAGAGACCCAGTACTTC
NA | TRBJ2-5 | 15 | NA | TRBV7-2 | CASSLRGGELGTQYF | TGTGCCAGCAGCCTACGCGGTGGGGAGCTAGGGACCCAGTACTTC
TRBD1 | TRBJ1-5 | 13 | NA | TRBV10-3 | CASGQGDNQPQHF | TGTGCCTCGGGGCAGGGGGACAATCAGCCCCAGCATTTT
NA | TRBJ2-3 | 15 | NA | TRBV18 | CASSPGTQSTDTQYF | TGTGCCAGCTCACCGGGGACGCAGAGCACAGATACGCAGTATTTT
NA | TRBJ2-3 | 14 | NA | TRBV19 | CASSIGGSLDTQYF | TGTGCCAGTAGTATAGGAGGGAGTCTGGATACGCAGTATTTT
NA | TRBJ1-1 | 13 | few | TRBV5-6 | CASSLAGITEAFF | TGTGCCAGCAGCTTGGCAGGGATTACTGAAGCTTTCTTT
NA | TRBJ1-5 | 13 | NA | TRBV19 | CASSYTAPQPQHF | TGTGCCAGTAGTTACACGGCCCCTCAGCCCCAGCATTTT
TRBD1 | TRBJ1-1 | 16 | NA | TRBV28 | CASSLGEFDRVTEAFF | TGTGCCAGCAGTCTAGGGGAGTTCGACAGGGTGACTGAAGCTTTCTTT
NA | TRBJ1-4 | 16 | few | TRBV27 | CASSLRALQGDEKLFF | TGTGCCAGCAGTTTACGGGCCCTACAGGGCGACGAAAAACTGTTTTTT
NA | TRBJ1-2 | 15 | NA | TRBV4-1 | CASSQDTGTNYGYTF | TGCGCCAGCAGCCAAGATACGGGGACAAACTATGGCTACACCTTC
NA | TRBJ1-2 | 12 | NA | TRBV30 | CAWSVQVGGYTF | TGTGCCTGGAGTGTACAGGTGGGAGGCTACACCTTC
NA | TRBJ2-1 | 14 | NA | TRBV3-1/TRBV3-2 | CASSPGSVYNEQFF | TGTGCCAGCAGCCCAGGGAGCGTTTACAATGAGCAGTTCTTC
TRBD1 | TRBJ1-5 | 14 | NA | TRBV7-2 | CASSQTGLNQPQHF | TGTGCCAGCAGCCAGACAGGGCTCAATCAGCCCCAGCATTTT
TRBD1 | TRBJ1-1 | 16 | NA | TRBV5-6 | CASSLKGSGQDILAFF | TGTGCCAGCAGCTTGAAGGGGTCTGGACAGGACATCCTTGCTTTCTTT
NA | TRBJ2-5 | 13 | NA | TRBV25-1 | CASSEQNQETQYF | TGTGCCAGCAGTGAGCAGAACCAAGAGACCCAGTACTTC
NA | TRBJ1-6 | 14 | NA | TRBV19 | CASVGAAYNSPLHF | TGTGCCAGTGTGGGGGCAGCTTATAATTCACCCCTCCACTTT